The present TCR beta chain was sequenced within a study of blood T cell repertoires in COVID-19. Looking at the study overall: The study drew acute and convalescent COVID-19 samples from the United States, Italy and Spain. PBMCs, B-cell-depleted T cells, or T cells were the source of the cDNA or gDNA that made up the material.

Per the authors' pipeline: How many nucleated cells were present was estimated from reference gene primer amplification. Libraries were prepared by immunoSEQ multiplex PCR; TCRdb keeps only in-frame clonotypes and omits some of them. The DNA was the basis for D and trimming; V, J and clone size are from that table. The sample contains some 200,000 clones, about 88% of which appear only once. The CDR3 covers 18 residues. V lost 0 bases and J lost 1; bases outside the gene matches: 8. Germline CDR1 reads LGHNT; CDR2 reads FRNRAP. Sequenced input: peripheral blood. This sequence joins TRBV12-5 and TRBJ2-3; 9 nucleotides agree with TRBD1. The receptor was isolated from a woman between 35 and 50 years old with acute or convalescent COVID-19. CDR3 nucleotide sequence: TGTGCTAGTGGTTTGGTAAGGAGTGGGGACAGGGGCACAGATACGCAGTATTTT. This codes for CASGLVRSGDRGTDTQYF. Drawing the rest from reference TRBV12-5 and TRBJ2-3, the complete variable domain is DARVTQTPRHKVTEMGQEVTMRCQPILGHNTVFWYRQTMMQGLELLAYFRNRAPLDDSGMPKDRFSAEMPDATLATLKIQPSEPRDSAVYFCASGLVRSGDRGTDTQYFGPGTRLTVL.